This T cell receptor (beta chain) appears in the sequencing data of a study of blood T cell repertoires in COVID-19 (TCRdb year 2020). In the study overall: Samples from collaborators originated in the United States, Italy and Spain and spanned both the acute and convalescent phases of COVID-19. A freely available public database, intended as a resource for researchers studying the immune response to SARS-CoV-2, is where the repertoires were released. A de-identified subject ID, COVID-19 status, age in years and sex were almost always included in the sample metadata. HLA class I and class II types, where available, came from metadata supplied by the sample provider rather than from assay-based typing. Deeply sampled blood TCRbeta repertoires from subjects exposed to, actively infected with, or recovered from COVID-19 were included in the dataset. The material from the prospective study consisted of cDNA or gDNA derived from T cells, B-cell-depleted T cells, or PBMCs. Samples were obtained from the ongoing ImmuneRACE study (first 160 participants) and from 1,254 subjects provided by 6 global collaborators.

Summary of the overall study and its limitations: Clinical and demographic metadata were provided uncurated, with the amount varying by source and participant.

Each collaborating institution followed its own protocols to collect whole blood in K2EDTA tubes. For TCRbeta analysis, collaborators shipped samples in one of three forms: frozen whole blood, isolated PBMCs, or DNA extracted from either of those sample types. From a lookup of the germline V gene (reference sequence), CDR1 and CDR2 are GTSNPN and SVGIG. The CDR3, cysteine through phenylalanine, is 14 amino acids long. The sequence is cut down to CDR3 DNA, 42 bases in frame from base 1. Ends trimmed: V by 3 bases, J by 6 bases; bases unmatched to a gene: 9. Worth noting for this clone: The antigen it recognizes is unknown. There are no base qualities to consult, and no much larger clone falls within one base.

The immunoSEQ Assay, a bias-controlled multiplex PCR, was used to amplify TCRbeta CDR3 regions from genomic DNA. The original methods were these. The number of nucleated cells in each sample was estimated by amplification of reference gene primers within the assay. Sequence reads were collapsed and filtered to measure the absolute abundance of every unique TCRbeta CDR3 rearrangement. For each sample, productive Simpson clonality was calculated as the square root of Simpson's diversity index over productive rearrangements. In its TCRdb copy, this immuneACCESS table keeps in-frame sequences only and misses some clones. Where compared with another copy, unresolved V genes explain less than half of these, and the others have no known cause. That table furnishes V, J and clone size, whereas the DNA furnished D and trimming. The sample yields 120,000 or so clones; 80% to 90% were counted once. The ten most abundant clones make up approximately 5.8% of the sample.

This receptor chain uses TRBV30 and TRBJ2-7; TRBD1 lines up with 9 middle nucleotides. Sequencing input: peripheral blood. This sequence was found in a man older than 75 with active or convalescent COVID-19. The sequence in DNA is TGTGCCTGGAGGACAGGGGGGAATTCGGGCGAGCAGTACTTC. Its protein reads: CAWRTGGNSGEQYF.